What follows are 21 T cell receptor beta chains derived from one specimen sequenced in a study of T-cell memory formation after mild COVID-19. Each CDR3 protein gets one entry after TCRdb re-called the 5' RACE reads with MiXCR. The sample shows hundreds of thousands of distinct CDR3 sequences, 25% to 30% of them seen only once. The specimen was PBMCs or a T cell subset sorted from them (not recorded which). The receptor set was obtained from an adult woman who had mild COVID-19 (a few samples of this study predate the infection). Cell type and time point are not known.

At least ten counts were recorded for this clonotype. The CDR3 region is CASSLSPGSSYEQYF. In DNA form, the CDR3 reads TGCGCCAGCAGCTTGAGCCCGGGGAGCTCCTACGAGCAGTACTTC. The chain links TRBV5-1 to TRBJ2-7; possibly TRBD2 for D (5 bases). Trimming took off 1 base at V and 0 bases at J, with 11 bases between the two ends. The CDR3 is made up of 15 amino acids. In germline, CDR1 is SGHRS, CDR2 YFSETQ.

The rearrangement joins TRBV6-5 to TRBJ2-6; D could derive from TRBD1 or TRBD2 (7 bases each). CDR3 length: 17 residues. The V gene's germline CDR1 is MNHEY and CDR2 SVGAGI. V was trimmed by 0 bases and J by 8 bases, leaving 17 bases between them. In nucleotides, the CDR3 is TGTGCCAGCAGTTACTCGCCCGGGACAGCGGGGACCAACGTCCTGACTTTC. Translated: CASSYSPGTAGTNVLTF.

This clonotype came up once. V and J are TRBV20-1 and TRBJ2-1; D is uncertain. V was trimmed by 5 bases and J by 8 bases, leaving 13 bases between them. The CDR3 extends over 12 amino acids. Germline V gene data show CDR1 as DFQATT and CDR2 as SNEGSKA (reference sequence). DNA for the CDR3: TGCAGTGCTGAGTATGACTCCGATGAGCAGTTCTTC. Its protein product is CSAEYDSDEQFF.

The gene calls are TRBV6-5 and TRBJ2-7, with a tentative D call TRBD1 (6 bases). There are 13 residues in the CDR3. Germline CDR1 is MNHEY and CDR2 is SVGAGI. V was shortened by 4 bases and J by 4 bases, with 11 bases between the two germline ends. CDR3 coding DNA: TGTGCCAGCAGTTCCCCTCAGGGGTACGAGCAGTACTTC. The encoded protein is CASSSPQGYEQYF.

This clonotype was counted between two and nine times. The V call is TRBV29-1, the J call TRBJ2-1, with TRBD2 as a possible D gene (7 bases). CDR1 is SQVTM and CDR2 is ANQGSEA in the germline V gene. The CDR3 covers 14 residues. V dropped 5 bases and J dropped 3 bases, with 14 bases sitting between them. The CDR3 is CSVRTRGVYNEQFF. The CDR3 DNA reads as TGCAGCGTTCGGACTAGGGGGGTCTACAATGAGCAGTTCTTC.

The chain links TRBV15 to TRBJ2-1; 7 nucleotides line up with TRBD2. The CDR3 spans 14 residues. The V gene's germline CDR1 is LNHNV and CDR2 YYDKDF (reference sequence). J gave up 8 bases and V 1 base, and 5 bases lay outside the gene matches. As DNA, the CDR3 is TGTGCCACCAGCAGAGTGGGGAGGGTTGATGAGCAGTTCTTC. Its translation: CATSRVGRVDEQFF. Drawing the rest from reference TRBV15 and TRBJ2-1, the complete variable domain is DAMVIQNPRYQVTQFGKPVTLSCSQTLNHNVMYWYQQKSSQAPKLLFHYYDKDFNNEADTPDNFQSRRPNTSFCFLDIRSPGLGDTAMYLCATSRVGRVDEQFFGPGTRLTVL.

This clonotype was observed many times. Written as DNA, the CDR3 is TGCAGTGCTAGTTTCGGCCCCCCAGCAACTAATGAAAAACTGTTTTTT. Protein sequence: CSASFGPPATNEKLFF. V usage is TRBV20-1 and J usage is TRBJ1-4; D remains ambiguous. Trimming pared 3 bases from V and 0 bases from J, leaving 14 bases between. The CDR3 runs 16 residues. CDR1 DFQATT and CDR2 SNEGSKA come from the germline V gene (reference sequence).

This chain links TRBV7-9 with TRBJ2-5; D possibly uses TRBD1 or TRBD2 (5 bases each). The length of the CDR3 is 13 residues. CDR1 and CDR2 (germline): SEHNR, FQNEAQ (reference sequence). The ends were cut back, 5 bases at V and 4 bases at J, with 11 bases in the middle. CDR3 sequence (DNA): TGTGCCAGCAGCAAGGGACGAGGAGAGACCCAGTACTTC. Amino acid sequence: CASSKGRGETQYF.

The chain combines TRBV7-9 with TRBJ1-2; 7 bases align to TRBD1. Germline lookup yields CDR1 SEHNR and CDR2 FQNEAQ (reference sequence). The CDR3 runs to 15 residues. After removal of 4 bases from V and 4 bases from J, the junction contained 9 bases not matched to a gene. The DNA of the CDR3 is TGTGCCAGCAGCTCCCCGACAGGGCCTCTCTATGGCTACACCTTC. Translated, it gives CASSSPTGPLYGYTF.

The chain recombines TRBV19 with TRBJ2-2, with a weak D call TRBD2 (6 bases). Trimming cost V 8 bases and J 2 bases, with 12 bases left between them. The germline V gene encodes CDR1 LNHDA and CDR2 SQIVND (reference sequence). CDR3 size: 14 residues. In nucleotides, the CDR3 is TGTGCCAGTGGGAGGACGCTCAACACCGGGGAGCTGTTTTTT. Amino acids: CASGRTLNTGELFF.

The chain uses TRBV29-1 and TRBJ2-2, with 7 bases lining up with TRBD1. CDR3 length equals 14 residues. The germline CDR1 and CDR2 sequences are SQVTM and ANQGSEA. After removal of 7 bases from V and 4 bases from J, the junction contained 9 bases not matched to a gene. As DNA, the CDR3 is TGCAGCGCCCAGACAGGGACGGTCACCGGGGAGCTGTTTTTT. It translates to CSAQTGTVTGELFF.

The rearrangement joins TRBV12-3 or TRBV12-4 to TRBJ2-7; D may match TRBD1 or TRBD2 (5 bases each). The CDR3 covers 14 residues. V was trimmed by 5 bases and J by 0 bases, leaving 11 bases between them. This CDR3 is CASSAEGISYEQYF. DNA of the CDR3: TGTGCCAGCAGTGCCGAGGGGATCTCCTACGAGCAGTACTTC.

This clonotype occurred a few times. The rearrangement links TRBV7-2 to TRBJ2-7, with 8 bases fitting TRBD2. The J segment lost 1 base and the V segment lost 3 bases, leaving 2 bases of the junction unmatched. CDR1 SGHTA and CDR2 FQGNSA come from the germline V gene. The CDR3 is made up of 14 amino acids. CDR3 sequence: CASSFERGSYEQYF. For the CDR3, the DNA is TGTGCCAGCAGCTTCGAGCGGGGGTCCTACGAGCAGTACTTC. The full variable domain, completed using reference TRBV7-2 and TRBJ2-7, is GAGVSQSPSNKVTEKGKDVELRCDPISGHTALYWYRQSLGQGLEFLIYFQGNSAPDKSGLPSDRFSAERTGGSVSTLTIQRTQQEDSAVYLCASSFERGSYEQYFGPGTRLTVT.

This clonotype was seen more than once but under ten times. The chain recombines TRBV6-6 with TRBJ2-1; 7 bases line up with TRBD1. This CDR3 has 15 residues. V was pared by 5 bases and J by 7 bases, with 11 bases of the junction left unmatched. Germline V gives CDR1 MNHNY, CDR2 SVGAGI (reference sequence). The CDR3 DNA reads TGTGCCAGCAGTGACAGGGAGAGGTATGGGAATGAGCAGTTCTTC. This translates into CASSDRERYGNEQFF.

The chain employs TRBV7-2 and TRBJ1-6; 9 positions match TRBD1. V was clipped by 5 bases and J by 12 bases; unmatched bases: 5. CDR1 and CDR2 from the germline V gene are SGHTA and FQGNSA. The CDR3 runs 13 residues. The CDR3 protein is CASSPDRGEPLHF. CDR3 DNA sequence: TGTGCCAGCAGCCCCGACAGGGGGGAACCCCTCCACTTT.

This clonotype was seen only a few times. The V call is TRBV6-4, the J call TRBJ2-2; D is perhaps TRBD2 (5 bases). Trimming left V 6 bases short and J 4 bases short, with 24 bases between. The germline CDR1 and CDR2 sequences are MRHNA and SNTAGT. The CDR3 spans 18 residues. The CDR3 reads CASRRRPLGLAGTGELFF. For the CDR3, the DNA is TGTGCCAGCAGAAGAAGGCCGCTTGGCTTGGCGGGCACCGGGGAGCTGTTTTTT.

The table lists this clonotype with many counts. The gene calls are TRBV4-1 and TRBJ2-1; 13 bases map to TRBD2. Losses at the gene ends were 4 bases for V and 9 bases for J; bases not matched to a gene: 6. The CDR3 extends over 15 amino acids. The germline V gene has CDR1 MGHRA and CDR2 YSYEKL. CDR3 in DNA: TGCGCCAGCAGCCCTCGACTAGCGGGGGGCGGTGAGCAGTTCTTC. As protein: CASSPRLAGGGEQFF.

This clonotype came up a few times. The V gene is TRBV3-1, the J gene TRBJ2-3; D possibly corresponds to TRBD1 (5 bases). V was cut by 0 bases and J by 4 bases, with 14 bases left in between. CDR3 length: 16 amino acids. Germline lookup yields CDR1 LGHDT and CDR2 YNNKEL (reference sequence). The CDR3 sequence is CASSQDGGWGPDTQYF. The CDR3 bases are TGTGCCAGCAGCCAAGATGGTGGTTGGGGCCCAGATACGCAGTATTTT.

This clonotype came up a few times. V usage is TRBV5-1 and J usage is TRBJ2-5, with D uncertain. The CDR3 covers 14 residues. Trimming shortened V by 2 bases and J by 5 bases, and 13 bases separated the two germline ends. CDR1 is SGHRS and CDR2 is YFSETQ in the germline V gene. In nucleotides, the CDR3 is TGCGCCAGCAGCTTCGGACCCGCCCGGGAGACCCAGTACTTC. This translates into CASSFGPARETQYF.

This clonotype was picked up one time. The CDR3 here is CASSVGSKNTEAFF. The CDR3 nucleotides read TGTGCCAGCAGTGTCGGAAGTAAGAACACTGAAGCTTTCTTT. The rearrangement joins TRBV6-1 to TRBJ1-1, with unresolved D. Germline V gene sequence: CDR1 MNHNS, CDR2 SASEGT. The CDR3 is 14 residues long. Trimming removed 4 bases from V and 1 base from J, with 10 bases in between.

This clonotype was picked up a small number of times. This sequence joins TRBV6-5 and TRBJ2-3; no firm D call. Trimming pared 7 bases from V and 2 bases from J, leaving 10 bases between. The germline V gene encodes CDR1 MNHEY and CDR2 SVGAGI. This CDR3 spans 13 amino acids. CDR3 residues: CASNHPTTDTQYF. In nucleotides, the CDR3 is TGTGCCAGCAACCACCCCACCACAGATACGCAGTATTTT.